This T cell receptor (beta chain) was identified during a study of identical twins. Study-wide points: Conclusions were drawn cross-sectionally by statistical analysis, without following the same donors. There were fewer insertions in abundant cord blood beta clonotypes, but memory repertoires showed no such pattern.

Per the germline V gene, CDR1 is SGHVS and CDR2 is FQNEAQ. Trimming removed 2 bases at V and 9 bases at J, with 11 bases between. The CDR3 is 12 residues long. TCRdb reanalysed the 5' RACE reads using MiXCR and keeps one entry per CDR3 protein. Of about 790,000 distinct CDR3 sequences in the sample, about 20% were seen once. With regard to this clonotype: The antigen remains undetermined.

The sample was also reused in another study, on T cells expressing NK-cell markers. This second study notes: Sequenced donors, eight in total, included seven who were HCMV-seropositive and one who was seronegative. T cells sorted in several experiments were restricted to alpha-beta TCR T cells by an anti-gamma-delta TCR antibody.

The specimen was PBMCs. The clonotype was recovered from a young woman in good health. The gene calls are TRBV7-8 and TRBJ2-7, with D perhaps assigned TRBD1 or TRBD2 (5 bases each). The DNA for the CDR3 is TGTGCCAGCAGCTTATGGGGACCGAGGCAGTACTTC. Protein: CASSLWGPRQYF.